This T cell receptor (beta chain) came from a study of tumor-infiltrating lymphocytes in localized non-small cell lung cancer. Study observations and caveats: Available tissue quantity limited TCR sequencing to a patient subset.

Sequencing was performed with immunoSEQ multiplex PCR; in TCRdb, only in-frame clones are kept and a portion is missing. The table lists about 16,000 clones, around 75% of them singletons, with about 9.1% in the top ten. Regarding this clone: What it recognizes is unknown.

The CDR3 runs to 14 residues. The V end lost 2 bases, the J end lost 2 bases, and 9 bases lay between the germline ends. Looked up from germline, CDR1 is ENHRY and CDR2 is SYGVKD. The chain employs TRBV10-3 and TRBJ2-5; D assignment may be TRBD1 or TRBD2 (6 bases each). The sequencing sample was made of lung tumor tissue. The sequence was collected from a human donor with non-small cell lung cancer. The CDR3 DNA sequence: TGTGCCATCAGTGAGAGGGGGGCGCAAGAGACCCAGTACTTC. It yields the protein CAISERGAQETQYF.